This is a list of T cell receptor beta chains from one sample in a study of T cell responses to AZD1222 COVID-19 vaccine. Clones were read by immunoSEQ multiplex PCR, and TCRdb kept only the in-frame ones, dropping some. The data contain around 140,000 clones, around 90% of them singletons. The sample consisted of peripheral blood, taken 28 days after the second AZD1222 dose. The receptors come from an adult who received the AZD1222 COVID-19 vaccine. CDR3s include the opening cysteine and the closing phenylalanine or tryptophan. Each record gives: clone size, J gene, D gene, V gene, CDR3 protein, CDR3 DNA. The D gene is left open where the match is weak. Rows may omit the clone size; those that give it use once, few, many or a size class.

clone size: few
J gene: TRBJ2-2
D gene: NA
V gene: TRBV7-9
CDR3 protein: CASSLDRNTGELFF
CDR3 DNA: TGTGCCAGCAGCTTAGACCGAAACACCGGGGAGCTGTTTTTT

clone size: NA
J gene: TRBJ2-7
D gene: TRBD2
V gene: TRBV5-4
CDR3 protein: CASSLGGRATNEQYF
CDR3 DNA: TGTGCCAGCAGCTTGGGTGGGAGGGCCACGAACGAGCAGTACTTC

clone size: NA
J gene: TRBJ2-2
D gene: NA
V gene: TRBV7-3
CDR3 protein: CASSQILATNTGELFF
CDR3 DNA: TGTGCCAGCAGCCAGATTTTGGCGACGAACACCGGGGAGCTGTTTTTT

clone size: NA
J gene: TRBJ2-2
D gene: NA
V gene: TRBV3-1/TRBV3-2
CDR3 protein: CASSHQQGGTGELFF
CDR3 DNA: TGTGCCAGCAGCCACCAACAGGGAGGGACCGGGGAGCTGTTTTTT

clone size: NA
J gene: TRBJ2-7
D gene: TRBD1
V gene: TRBV4-1
CDR3 protein: CASSQVQGEYEQYF
CDR3 DNA: TGCGCCAGCAGCCAAGTGCAGGGGGAATACGAGCAGTACTTC

clone size: once
J gene: TRBJ2-3
D gene: TRBD2
V gene: TRBV28
CDR3 protein: CASSLLAGGEDTQYF
CDR3 DNA: TGTGCCAGCAGTCTCTTAGCGGGAGGGGAGGATACGCAGTATTTT

clone size: NA
J gene: TRBJ1-5
D gene: NA
V gene: TRBV10-1
CDR3 protein: CASSGSGNQPQHF
CDR3 DNA: TGCGCCAGCAGTGGGTCAGGCAATCAGCCCCAGCATTTT

clone size: NA
J gene: TRBJ1-1
D gene: NA
V gene: TRBV10-1
CDR3 protein: CASSLRRGALNTEAFF
CDR3 DNA: TGCGCCAGCAGCTTAAGACGGGGGGCGCTGAACACTGAAGCTTTCTTT

clone size: NA
J gene: TRBJ2-3
D gene: TRBD1
V gene: TRBV19
CDR3 protein: CASSMPGGADTQYF
CDR3 DNA: TGTGCCAGTAGTATGCCAGGGGGCGCAGATACGCAGTATTTT

clone size: NA
J gene: TRBJ2-2
D gene: NA
V gene: TRBV2
CDR3 protein: CASSTGTTGELFF
CDR3 DNA: TGTGCCAGCAGTACCGGGACAACCGGGGAGCTGTTTTTT

clone size: NA
J gene: TRBJ2-3
D gene: TRBD2
V gene: TRBV5-8
CDR3 protein: CACPPLAGVTDTQYF
CDR3 DNA: TGTGCCTGCCCCCCACTAGCGGGGGTCACAGATACGCAGTATTTT

clone size: once
J gene: TRBJ2-3
D gene: TRBD1
V gene: TRBV3-1/TRBV3-2
CDR3 protein: CASSQGTGWDTDTQYF
CDR3 DNA: TGTGCCAGCAGCCAAGGGACAGGGTGGGACACAGATACGCAGTATTTT

clone size: NA
J gene: TRBJ2-2
D gene: TRBD1
V gene: TRBV9
CDR3 protein: CASSVTPGQGFGELFF
CDR3 DNA: TGTGCCAGCAGCGTAACCCCGGGACAGGGTTTCGGGGAGCTGTTTTTT

clone size: NA
J gene: TRBJ2-2
D gene: NA
V gene: TRBV19
CDR3 protein: CASSIDRNTGELFF
CDR3 DNA: TGTGCCAGTAGTATAGACAGAAACACCGGGGAGCTGTTTTTT

clone size: NA
J gene: TRBJ2-1
D gene: TRBD2
V gene: TRBV15
CDR3 protein: CATGDPLAGVTSSYNEQFF
CDR3 DNA: TGTGCCACGGGGGATCCACTAGCGGGGGTTACGAGCTCCTACAATGAGCAGTTCTTC

clone size: NA
J gene: TRBJ2-3
D gene: NA
V gene: TRBV10-2
CDR3 protein: CASRQGFDTDTQYF
CDR3 DNA: TGCGCCAGCAGACAGGGATTTGACACAGATACGCAGTATTTT

clone size: NA
J gene: TRBJ1-2
D gene: NA
V gene: TRBV5-1
CDR3 protein: CASSFTGGDGYTF
CDR3 DNA: TGCGCCAGCAGCTTTACGGGTGGGGATGGCTACACCTTC

clone size: NA
J gene: TRBJ2-1
D gene: TRBD2
V gene: TRBV10-2
CDR3 protein: CASWTSGGGSENEQFF
CDR3 DNA: TGCGCCAGCTGGACTAGCGGGGGGGGAAGTGAAAATGAGCAGTTCTTC

clone size: NA
J gene: TRBJ2-7
D gene: TRBD2
V gene: TRBV6-5
CDR3 protein: CASSSELARGLNEQYF
CDR3 DNA: TGTGCCAGCAGTTCCGAACTAGCGCGAGGCCTCAACGAGCAGTACTTC

clone size: NA
J gene: TRBJ1-5
D gene: NA
V gene: TRBV15
CDR3 protein: CATWNDRRGSNQPQHF
CDR3 DNA: TGTGCCACCTGGAACGACCGCCGAGGTAGCAATCAGCCCCAGCATTTT

clone size: NA
J gene: TRBJ2-1
D gene: NA
V gene: TRBV18
CDR3 protein: CASSPPPAETTREQFF
CDR3 DNA: TGTGCCAGCTCACCACCGCCGGCGGAAACGACGAGAGAGCAGTTCTTC

clone size: NA
J gene: TRBJ1-2
D gene: TRBD1
V gene: TRBV3-1/TRBV3-2
CDR3 protein: CASIDRGKGYTF
CDR3 DNA: TGTGCCAGCATCGACAGGGGCAAGGGCTACACCTTC

clone size: NA
J gene: TRBJ2-7
D gene: NA
V gene: TRBV12-3/TRBV12-4
CDR3 protein: CASSLTSSYEQYF
CDR3 DNA: TGTGCCAGCAGTTTAACCAGCTCCTACGAGCAGTACTTC

clone size: NA
J gene: TRBJ1-3
D gene: TRBD1
V gene: TRBV10-3
CDR3 protein: CAIRTGPSGNTIYF
CDR3 DNA: TGTGCCATCCGGACAGGCCCCTCTGGAAACACCATATATTTT

clone size: NA
J gene: TRBJ2-1
D gene: NA
V gene: TRBV4-1
CDR3 protein: CASTRGDYNEQFF
CDR3 DNA: TGCGCCAGCACGAGAGGGGATTACAATGAGCAGTTCTTC

clone size: NA
J gene: TRBJ2-1
D gene: NA
V gene: TRBV18
CDR3 protein: CASSPGGAYNEQFF
CDR3 DNA: TGTGCCAGCTCACCCGGCGGGGCCTACAATGAGCAGTTCTTC

clone size: NA
J gene: TRBJ2-1
D gene: NA
V gene: TRBV25-1
CDR3 protein: CASCSVIGEQFF
CDR3 DNA: TGTGCCAGCTGCAGCGTGATTGGTGAGCAGTTCTTC

clone size: NA
J gene: TRBJ2-5
D gene: NA
V gene: TRBV29-1
CDR3 protein: CSIGPIQETQYF
CDR3 DNA: TGCAGCATCGGACCGATCCAAGAGACCCAGTACTTC

clone size: NA
J gene: TRBJ1-1
D gene: NA
V gene: TRBV5-1
CDR3 protein: CASSFSRPTEAFF
CDR3 DNA: TGCGCCAGCAGCTTCTCCCGGCCTACTGAAGCTTTCTTT

clone size: once
J gene: TRBJ1-1
D gene: NA
V gene: TRBV6-4
CDR3 protein: CASRPDRMNTEAFF
CDR3 DNA: TGTGCCAGCAGGCCGGACAGAATGAACACTGAAGCTTTCTTT

clone size: NA
J gene: TRBJ2-2
D gene: TRBD1
V gene: TRBV5-1
CDR3 protein: CASSPRTGGGFTGELFF
CDR3 DNA: TGCGCCAGCAGCCCAAGGACAGGGGGAGGGTTCACCGGGGAGCTGTTTTTT

clone size: once
J gene: TRBJ1-2
D gene: NA
V gene: TRBV5-6
CDR3 protein: CASSPVGGDSNYGYTF
CDR3 DNA: TGTGCCAGCAGCCCTGTCGGAGGGGATTCCAACTATGGCTACACCTTC

clone size: NA
J gene: TRBJ1-4
D gene: NA
V gene: TRBV19
CDR3 protein: CASSPGQAGGEKLFF
CDR3 DNA: TGTGCCAGTAGTCCTGGACAAGCTGGAGGGGAAAAACTGTTTTTT

clone size: NA
J gene: TRBJ2-1
D gene: NA
V gene: TRBV19
CDR3 protein: CASNIGGREQFF
CDR3 DNA: TGTGCCAGTAACATAGGGGGTAGAGAGCAGTTCTTC

clone size: NA
J gene: TRBJ1-1
D gene: NA
V gene: TRBV4-1
CDR3 protein: CASRYQELNTEAFF
CDR3 DNA: TGCGCCAGCAGGTATCAGGAGTTGAACACTGAAGCTTTCTTT

clone size: many
J gene: TRBJ1-6
D gene: NA
V gene: TRBV7-8
CDR3 protein: CASSLDSSYNSPLHF
CDR3 DNA: TGTGCCAGCAGCTTAGATAGCTCCTATAATTCACCCCTCCACTTT

clone size: NA
J gene: TRBJ1-2
D gene: NA
V gene: TRBV6-2/TRBV6-3
CDR3 protein: CASSYTTRAEKYGYTF
CDR3 DNA: TGTGCCAGCAGTTACACCACCCGGGCAGAGAAGTATGGCTACACCTTC

clone size: NA
J gene: TRBJ1-4
D gene: NA
V gene: TRBV2
CDR3 protein: CASSERGRNEKLFF
CDR3 DNA: TGTGCCAGCAGTGAAAGGGGTCGCAATGAAAAACTGTTTTTT

clone size: NA
J gene: TRBJ2-3
D gene: TRBD2
V gene: TRBV7-3
CDR3 protein: CASSLTGGLAGQTQYF
CDR3 DNA: TGTGCCAGCAGCTTAACGGGAGGACTAGCGGGGCAAACGCAGTATTTT

clone size: NA
J gene: TRBJ2-7
D gene: NA
V gene: TRBV28
CDR3 protein: CASTGRLYEQYF
CDR3 DNA: TGTGCCTCCACTGGGAGGCTGTACGAGCAGTACTTC

clone size: NA
J gene: TRBJ2-3
D gene: NA
V gene: TRBV5-1
CDR3 protein: CASSLAGDTQYF
CDR3 DNA: TGCGCCAGCAGCTTGGCCGGTGATACGCAGTATTTT

clone size: NA
J gene: TRBJ1-5
D gene: NA
V gene: TRBV6-5
CDR3 protein: CASSRDSDSNQPQHF
CDR3 DNA: TGTGCCAGCAGCCGCGACAGCGATAGCAATCAGCCCCAGCATTTT

clone size: NA
J gene: TRBJ2-7
D gene: NA
V gene: TRBV30
CDR3 protein: CAGKGGVSEQYF
CDR3 DNA: TGTGCCGGCAAAGGCGGGGTCTCCGAGCAGTACTTC

clone size: NA
J gene: TRBJ1-2
D gene: NA
V gene: TRBV28
CDR3 protein: CASSFRVRGYTF
CDR3 DNA: TGTGCCAGCAGTTTCCGGGTGAGGGGCTACACCTTC

clone size: NA
J gene: TRBJ2-1
D gene: NA
V gene: TRBV23-1
CDR3 protein: CAIQGLSYNEQFF
CDR3 DNA: TGCGCCATCCAGGGTTTATCCTACAATGAGCAGTTCTTC

clone size: many
J gene: TRBJ2-1
D gene: TRBD2
V gene: TRBV7-9
CDR3 protein: CASRGLAGYEQFF
CDR3 DNA: TGTGCCAGCAGGGGACTAGCGGGGTATGAGCAGTTCTTC